The entry below describes one T cell receptor (beta chain). Its antigen is currently not known. No base qualities exist here, and no much larger clone lies one base off it. The TCR beta CDR3 regions were amplified from RNA transcripts. The first round of RT-PCR for the TCR CDR3 was performed with the HTBI primer set and the Qiagen OneStep RT-PCR kit. A second multiplex PCR round built the libraries, followed by size selection and purification. Sequencing of the libraries was done on an Illumina HiSeq2000 using paired-end 100 bp reads. The paper's processing steps were these. SOAPnuke was used to process the raw data, throwing out any read that contained adapters or uncalled bases, had a mean Phred below 15, or lacked an exact constant-primer or identifier match. High-quality paired reads were merged with COPE v1.2.5, and unique nucleotide sequences were defined as clonotypes. MiTCR v1.1 was used to align clonotypes to the IMGT TRBV, TRBD and TRBJ reference segments. Analysis was restricted to V-J combinations with a frequency above 0.0001, which covered roughly 99% of repertoires. The TCS score was defined as F50 (clonal expansion) divided by E x V (chaos), with BLOSUM62-based TCRdist calculated between CDR3 peptides within each V-J. Welch's t-statistics and random forest reduced just over 500 V-J features to 13, which were used in a naive Bayes classifier (R e1071). TCRdb reprocessing: public reads trimmed at Q25 with fastp, clones called with MiXCR, in-frame beta chains kept. Merged by CDR3 protein, the rows form single entries marked with the most common genes and DNA. TCRdb's processing, not the study's, gives the V and J calls here. The sample table shows hundreds of thousands of distinct CDR3 sequences, and about 14% are seen once. Roughly an eighth of the sample lies in the top ten.

Trimming leaves V shorter by 7 bases and J shorter by 4 bases, with the junction holding 4 bases beyond the gene matches. Taken from the germline V gene, the CDR1 and CDR2 loops are SQVTM and ANQGSEA. The CDR3 has 13 amino acids, counting the end cysteine and phenylalanine. Solely the CDR3 DNA is kept, with 39 bases framed from the first base. This sample stems from a study of T cells in Graves' hyperthyroidism and ophthalmopathy (dated by TCRdb to between 2018 and 2021). A note on the overall study: Peripheral blood samples were taken at initial diagnosis, before any treatment was given. To identify TCR V-J signatures that set the groups apart, the researchers used a discovery cohort of more than 95 patients, made up of 40 to 45 with Graves' ophthalmopathy and some 58 with stable Graves' hyperthyroidism. Prospective prediction of ophthalmopathy was tested in an independent validation cohort consisting of 18 hyperthyroidism patients and approximately 16 patients who later progressed to ophthalmopathy. The 100 or so discovery patients were randomly split 7:3 into training and test sets. In addition, the study compared T-cell repertoires in thyroid tissue and in blood from roughly 6 Graves' hyperthyroidism patients. Following sampling, methimazole starting at 30 mg daily was given to hyperthyroidism patients, and high-dose intravenous methylprednisolone was given to ophthalmopathy patients. According to the paper, TCR Vbeta CDR3 sequencing was carried out on 135 peripheral blood samples, which came from more than 40 ophthalmopathy, around 75 hyperthyroidism and about 17 progressor patients. General conclusions and limits of the study: No statistical method was used to set the sample size in advance, and investigators knew the group allocation. During validation, the model predicted progression to ophthalmopathy a median of around 6 months ahead of onset, with around 71% sensitivity and under 85% specificity. A model built on a 13 V-J signature distinguished ophthalmopathy from stable hyperthyroidism, reaching around 88% sensitivity and around 81% specificity in cross-validation and 80%/75% in testing. Blood samples also contained most of the expanded thyroid clonotypes (frequency above 0.001), which suggests that blood repertoires may reflect thyroid immune responses.

Moderately to severely active disease, a Clinical Activity Score of at least 3, a NOSPECS grade of at least 4, and a duration under 3 months were present in ophthalmopathy patients. Patients with uncontrolled infections, other autoimmune diseases, pregnancy or lactation were excluded. Clinical symptoms, serum thyroxine and TRAb, thyroid ultrasound, and orbital computed tomography formed the basis for the diagnoses. PBMCs were separated from roughly 9.6 ml of fresh peripheral blood using Ficoll-Paque density gradient centrifugation. Total RNA was extracted using Trizol reagent, and RNA quality was assessed on an Agilent 2100 Bioanalyzer.

The sequenced sample was blood. This clonotype was obtained from a woman between 50 and 59 years old with Graves' ophthalmopathy. The receptor chain draws on TRBV29-1 and TRBJ1-6; 7 junctional bases match TRBD1. The CDR3 reads as follows: CSARDRYNSPLHF. At the DNA level, the sequence is TGCAGCGCCCGGGACAGATATAATTCACCCCTCCACTTT.